The T cell receptor beta chain under discussion was sequenced for a study of shared clonotypes between healthy human individuals. In the study overall: Each donor had three CD4 naive, three CD4 memory, two CD8 naive and one CD8 memory plate.

The CDR3 spans 18 residues. V was clipped by 5 bases and J by 0 bases; unmatched bases: 12. CDR1 is MNHEY and CDR2 is SMNVEV in the germline V gene (reference sequence). Execution of the assay was at deep level. Using immunoSEQ multiplex PCR, the repertoire was profiled, and TCRdb retains in-frame clones only, with some absent. The table includes around 1.9 million clones, 90% to 95% detected once. Cells designated naive CD8 were CD45RO-negative and were positively selected for CCR7, with terminally differentiated effector memory CD45RA+ cells excluded. The gene calls are TRBV27 and TRBJ2-1; 8 bases line up with TRBD2. This TCR derives from a man between 18 and 29 years old in good health. Some clones in this sample may be carry-over from other donors' samples. Material for sequencing was naive CD8+ T cells from PBMCs. The CDR3 loop reads CASSPVGVAGRSYNEQFF. In nucleotides, the CDR3 is TGTGCCAGCAGTCCCGTCGGGGTAGCGGGACGCTCCTACAATGAGCAGTTCTTC.